These T cell receptor beta chains were read from a single sample in a study of STAT5B mutations in CD4+ large granular lymphocyte leukemia. Measured with immunoSEQ multiplex PCR; TCRdb has only the in-frame clones, and not every one. The data contain fewer than 40,000 clones, under 80% of them singletons. The specimen was CD4+ T cells from blood buffy coats. The receptors were sampled from a human donor in good health. The CDR3 runs from the conserved cysteine through the conserved F or W. A D gene is named only where the DNA matches it firmly.

v_call	d_call	cdr3_aa
TRBV13	NA	CASSLGPYEDTQYF
TRBV5-6	TRBD1	CASSEGDSPSEAFF
TRBV27	NA	CASSLGRGTADSYEQYF
TRBV10-3	TRBD1	CAISEGTVSYNEQFF
TRBV19	NA	CASSTPGWANNEQFF
TRBV5-4	TRBD1	CASSPGQVNTEAFF
TRBV19	TRBD1	CASSIDATGLGQFF
TRBV5-6	TRBD2	CASSLGGRAYNEQFF
TRBV9	TRBD1	CASHKGALPGYNEQFF
TRBV7-2	NA	CATTVDSSFNYGYTF
TRBV7-2	NA	CASSLEPRAPPHEQFF
TRBV6-1	NA	CASSESSGWYGYTF
TRBV5-4	NA	CASTLRGAGAAAEAFF
TRBV2	NA	CASSEGASYEQYF
TRBV7-9	NA	CASSFRGYGYTF
TRBV7-9	NA	CASSLVRGGPRNTEAFF
TRBV10-3	TRBD2	CATGTSGGETQYF
TRBV5-8	NA	CASSLGTAYGYTF
TRBV29-1	NA	CSVEGPEGTDTQYF
TRBV4-2	TRBD2	CASSQDQERGASQETQYF
TRBV7-9	NA	CASSFTVPNTEAFF
TRBV18	NA	CASSLNRESDGYTF
TRBV2	NA	CASSKGDMNTEAFF
TRBV30	NA	CAWSVHPQETQYF
TRBV5-1	TRBD2	CASSPAGVSTDTQYF
TRBV27	NA	CASRPQSGYGYTF
TRBV5-1	NA	CASSLGRAMSGYNEQFF
TRBV11-1	TRBD1	CASSQGGQRTNEKLFF
TRBV6-5	TRBD2	CASSSGGPFNEQYF